Detailed here is one T cell receptor beta chain. The antigen is undetermined. TCRdb analysed the 5' RACE reads with MiXCR anew, one entry per CDR3 protein. The sample records roughly 7,400 distinct CDR3 sequences, approximately 19% being singletons. The entry originates in a study of spatial heterogeneity in lung cancer. Overall study context: A unique TCR and UMI combination showed up more than ten times in raw reads, on average. Study findings and constraints: Nonsynonymous mutations, ubiquitous and regional, were tracked respectively by counts of ubiquitous and regional expanded TCRs. Higher tumor mutation counts went along with higher counts of expanded intratumoral alpha and beta TCRs.

The CDR3 sequence is 12 residues long. Looked up from germline, CDR1 is LGHNT and CDR2 is FRNRAP. V was shortened by 6 bases and J by 5 bases, with 10 bases between the two germline ends. Time point described: sample taken at primary tumor resection. Whole RNA was taken from tumor, nontumor lung or frozen PBMC; it was then sequenced unsorted. This chain uses TRBV12-5 with TRBJ2-5, with D possibly TRBD2 on 6 matching bases. This receptor was taken from a female donor with early-stage non-small cell lung cancer. The sequences come from lung tumor tissue, collected at surgery. CDR3 sequence: CASGGGAETQYF. CDR3 DNA: TGTGCTAGTGGAGGCGGGGCGGAGACCCAGTACTTC. Based on the CDR3 plus reference TRBV12-5 and TRBJ2-5, the full variable domain is DARVTQTPRHKVTEMGQEVTMRCQPILGHNTVFWYRQTMMQGLELLAYFRNRAPLDDSGMPKDRFSAEMPDATLATLKIQPSEPRDSAVYFCASGGGAETQYFGPGTRLLVL.